This is a list of T cell receptor beta chains from one sample in a study of cytomegalovirus exposure and HLA in healthy donors. Data came from immunoSEQ multiplex PCR; TCRdb stores just in-frame clones and leaves some out. Of 140,000 or so clones listed, 60% to 80% are singletons. Source material: PBMCs. The origin of the receptors is a woman under 40 in good health and CMV-seronegative. The conserved cysteine and the conserved F or W are not part of the CDR3 here.

v_call: TRBV27
j_call: TRBJ1-5
cdr3_aa: ASSPGESSNQPQH

v_call: TRBV5-6
j_call: TRBJ1-4
cdr3_aa: ASSVDISQEKLF

v_call: TRBV15
j_call: TRBJ2-1
cdr3_aa: ATSPQLAGGGNEQF

v_call: TRBV6-6
j_call: TRBJ1-3
cdr3_aa: ASSYWAIAGNTIY

v_call: TRBV5-4
j_call: TRBJ1-4
cdr3_aa: ASSPGQGATNEKLF

v_call: TRBV27
j_call: TRBJ1-1
cdr3_aa: ASTPYGDTEAF

v_call: TRBV30
j_call: TRBJ1-5
cdr3_aa: AWSLKSGQPQH

v_call: TRBV27
j_call: TRBJ1-3
cdr3_aa: ASSRTGGFGNTIY

v_call: TRBV10-1
j_call: TRBJ2-2
cdr3_aa: ASSESTWSAELNTGELF

v_call: TRBV6-6
j_call: TRBJ2-7
cdr3_aa: ASSYDRVSYEQY

v_call: TRBV27
j_call: TRBJ2-7
cdr3_aa: ASIALTGIVHEQY

v_call: TRBV7-2
j_call: TRBJ2-3
cdr3_aa: ASSFGRVGGDTQY

v_call: TRBV5-1
j_call: TRBJ2-7
cdr3_aa: ASSSHPGSASYEQY

v_call: TRBV5-1
j_call: TRBJ2-3
cdr3_aa: ASSPRSGGATDTQY

v_call: TRBV28
j_call: TRBJ1-3
cdr3_aa: ASSGQGLVSGNTIY

v_call: TRBV30
j_call: TRBJ2-5
cdr3_aa: AWTGKETQY

v_call: TRBV29-1
j_call: TRBJ1-1
cdr3_aa: SVQLAGNTEAF

v_call: TRBV5-1
j_call: TRBJ1-4
cdr3_aa: ASAQGASEKLF

v_call: TRBV2
j_call: TRBJ1-2
cdr3_aa: ASSEILTGSYGYT

v_call: TRBV7-9
j_call: TRBJ2-1
cdr3_aa: ASIRGTGNNNEQF

v_call: TRBV10-3
j_call: TRBJ1-2
cdr3_aa: AIRSGTGNYGYT

v_call: TRBV7-3
j_call: TRBJ2-5
cdr3_aa: ASSSTGQFQETQY

v_call: TRBV7-2
j_call: TRBJ1-1
cdr3_aa: ASTLDRGGTEAF

v_call: TRBV7-9
j_call: TRBJ1-2
cdr3_aa: ASSSHRGMGGYT

v_call: TRBV13
j_call: TRBJ1-2
cdr3_aa: ASSLWEGPNYGYT

v_call: TRBV18
j_call: TRBJ2-7
cdr3_aa: ASSPSSYEQY

v_call: TRBV5-6
j_call: TRBJ2-3
cdr3_aa: ASSLGTSHATQY

v_call: TRBV19
j_call: TRBJ2-7
cdr3_aa: ASTSQVTVGEQY

v_call: TRBV5-1
j_call: TRBJ2-7
cdr3_aa: ASSLDLGGVYEQY

v_call: TRBV19
j_call: TRBJ1-1
cdr3_aa: ATETGGFHGNTEAF